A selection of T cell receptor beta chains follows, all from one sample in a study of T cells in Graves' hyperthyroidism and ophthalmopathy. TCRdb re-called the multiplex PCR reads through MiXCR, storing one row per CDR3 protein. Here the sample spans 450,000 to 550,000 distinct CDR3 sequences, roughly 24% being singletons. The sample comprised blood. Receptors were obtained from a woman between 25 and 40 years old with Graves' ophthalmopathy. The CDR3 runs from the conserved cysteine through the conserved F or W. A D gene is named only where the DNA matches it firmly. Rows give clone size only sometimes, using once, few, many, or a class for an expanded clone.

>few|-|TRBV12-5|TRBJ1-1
CASGLQQDLNTEAFF
TGTGCTAGTGGTTTGCAGCAGGACTTGAACACTGAAGCTTTCTTT
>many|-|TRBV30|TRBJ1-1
CAWRAYTEAFF
TGTGCCTGGAGGGCCTACACTGAAGCTTTCTTT
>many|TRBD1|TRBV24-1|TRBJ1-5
CAPPGTAPGAYQPQHF
TGTGCCCCCCCCGGGACAGCACCCGGGGCGTATCAGCCCCAGCATTTT
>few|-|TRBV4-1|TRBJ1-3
CASSQEWVSGNTIYF
TGCGCCAGCAGCCAAGAATGGGTCTCCGGAAACACCATATATTTT
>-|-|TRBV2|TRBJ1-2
CASTPNRDFGYTF
TGTGCCAGCACTCCAAACAGGGACTTTGGCTACACCTTC
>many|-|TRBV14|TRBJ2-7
CASKSGSSYEQYF
TGTGCCAGCAAATCGGGGAGCTCCTACGAGCAGTACTTC
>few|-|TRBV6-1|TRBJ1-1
CASRQDHGGGTEAFF
TGTGCCAGCAGACAGGACCACGGGGGTGGCACTGAAGCTTTCTTT
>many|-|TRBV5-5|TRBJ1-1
CASSDWDIAFF
TGTGCCAGCAGCGACTGGGACATAGCTTTCTTT
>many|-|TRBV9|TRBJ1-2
CASSVSSLLNKANGYTF
TGTGCCAGCAGCGTATCCAGTTTGTTAAACAAGGCTAACGGCTACACCTTC
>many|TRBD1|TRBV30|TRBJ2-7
CAWTPGGSYEQYF
TGTGCCTGGACGCCAGGGGGCTCCTACGAGCAGTACTTC
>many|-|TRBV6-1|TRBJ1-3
CASTPLRDSGNTIYF
TGTGCCAGCACCCCGCTACGGGACTCTGGAAACACCATATATTTT
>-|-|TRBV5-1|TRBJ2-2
CASSPLGTTGELFF
TGCGCCAGCAGCCCCTTGGGGACGACTGGGGAGCTGTTTTTT
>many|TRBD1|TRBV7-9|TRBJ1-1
CASSLQGLDTEAFF
TGTGCCAGCAGCCTACAGGGGTTGGACACTGAAGCTTTCTTT